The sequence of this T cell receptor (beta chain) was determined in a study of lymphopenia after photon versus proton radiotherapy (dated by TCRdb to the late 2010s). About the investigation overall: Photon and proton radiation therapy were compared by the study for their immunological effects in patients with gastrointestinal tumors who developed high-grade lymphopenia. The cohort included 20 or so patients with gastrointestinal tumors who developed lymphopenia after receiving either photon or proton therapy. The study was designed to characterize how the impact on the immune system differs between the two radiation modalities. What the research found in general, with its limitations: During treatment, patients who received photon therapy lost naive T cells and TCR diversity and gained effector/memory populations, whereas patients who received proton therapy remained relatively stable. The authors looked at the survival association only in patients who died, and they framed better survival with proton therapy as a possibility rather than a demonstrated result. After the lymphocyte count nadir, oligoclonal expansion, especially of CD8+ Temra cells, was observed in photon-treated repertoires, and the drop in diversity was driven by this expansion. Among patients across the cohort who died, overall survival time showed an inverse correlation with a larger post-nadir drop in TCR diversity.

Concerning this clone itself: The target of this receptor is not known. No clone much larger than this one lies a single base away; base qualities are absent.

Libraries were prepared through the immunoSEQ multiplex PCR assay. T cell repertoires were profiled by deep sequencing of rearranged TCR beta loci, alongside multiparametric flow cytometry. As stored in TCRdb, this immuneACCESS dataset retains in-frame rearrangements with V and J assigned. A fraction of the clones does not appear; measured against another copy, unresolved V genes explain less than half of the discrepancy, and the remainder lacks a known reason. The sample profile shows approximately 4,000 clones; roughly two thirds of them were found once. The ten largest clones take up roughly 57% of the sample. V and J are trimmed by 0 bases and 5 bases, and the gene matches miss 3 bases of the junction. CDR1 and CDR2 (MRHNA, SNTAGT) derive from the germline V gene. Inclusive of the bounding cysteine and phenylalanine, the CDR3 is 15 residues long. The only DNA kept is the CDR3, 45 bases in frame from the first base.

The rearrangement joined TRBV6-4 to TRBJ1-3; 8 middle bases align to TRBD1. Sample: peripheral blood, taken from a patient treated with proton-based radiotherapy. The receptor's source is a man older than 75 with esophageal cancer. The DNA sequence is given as TGTGCCAGCAGTGACTCTGGGACAGGTCGAAACACCATATATTTT. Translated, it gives CASSDSGTGRNTIYF.